One and the same sample provided the 8 T cell receptor beta chains below, sequenced in a study of T cell responses to AZD1222 COVID-19 vaccine. Profiled with immunoSEQ multiplex PCR; TCRdb holds only in-frame clones, not every one. The data show some 120,000 clones, about 90% seen once. The sample in question was peripheral blood, obtained on day 0 of AZD1222 vaccination. The source of these receptors is an adult in good health.

This clone was detected a few times. The chain links TRBV7-8 to TRBJ1-2; no definite D call. The CDR3 spans 14 residues. Trimming stripped 1 base from V and 5 bases from J, with 11 bases between. Per the germline V gene, CDR1 is SGHVS and CDR2 is FQNEAQ. The CDR3 sequence: CASSLEVRGYGYTF. The CDR3 DNA reads TGTGCCAGCAGCTTAGAGGTCCGAGGGTATGGCTACACCTTC.

The rearrangement links TRBV7-9 to TRBJ1-1, with D unclear. The V and J ends lost 5 bases and 3 bases respectively, with 4 bases between them. CDR3 length equals 11 residues. Per the germline V gene, CDR1 is SEHNR and CDR2 is FQNEAQ (reference sequence). This CDR3 is CASSVDTEAFF. DNA for the CDR3: TGTGCCAGCAGCGTAGACACTGAAGCTTTCTTT.

The rearrangement uses TRBV7-9 and TRBJ2-1; 14 positions agree with TRBD2. From germline, CDR1 is SEHNR and CDR2 FQNEAQ (reference sequence). This CDR3 has 15 amino acids. The trim removed 1 base at V and 9 bases at J, leaving 2 bases unmatched. The CDR3: CASSLGGLAGAEQFF. DNA of the CDR3: TGTGCCAGCAGCTTAGGGGGACTAGCGGGAGCTGAGCAGTTCTTC.

The V call is TRBV3-1 (or the pseudogene TRBV3-2), the J call TRBJ1-1; D remains ambiguous. Germline values: CDR1 LGHDT, CDR2 YNNKEL (reference sequence). The germline V and J ends were trimmed by 1 base and 2 bases, with 14 bases remaining between them. The CDR3 spans 16 residues. The CDR3 bases are TGTGCCAGCAGCCAAGGTGGCACAATAGGTAACACTGAAGCTTTCTTT. Residues: CASSQGGTIGNTEAFF.

This chain links TRBV10-3 with TRBJ1-1; D may be TRBD1 (6 bases). Germline CDR1 ENHRY, CDR2 SYGVKD. Between the trimmed V and J ends, which lost 6 bases and 7 bases, there was a span of 9 bases. The CDR3 covers 11 residues. CDR3 nucleotide sequence: TGTGCCATCAGGAGCAGGGGTGAAGCTTTCTTT. Protein: CAIRSRGEAFF.

CDR3 in DNA: TGCGCCAGCAGCTTAGAGGCGGCAGGGGGCGCGAAGGGCTACACCTTC. Amino acid sequence: CASSLEAAGGAKGYTF. The rearrangement joins TRBV5-1 to TRBJ1-2, with TRBD1 matching over 8 bases. This CDR3 contains 16 residues. Trimming cost V 2 bases and J 8 bases; bases outside gene matches: 14. Germline CDR1 is SGHRS and CDR2 is YFSETQ. Full variable domain (rest looked up from reference TRBV5-1 and TRBJ1-2): KAGVTQTPRYLIKTRGQQVTLSCSPISGHRSVSWYQQTPGQGLQFLFEYFSETQRNKGNFPGRFSGRQFSNSRSEMNVSTLELGDSALYLCASSLEAAGGAKGYTFGSGTRLTVV.

The V and J genes are TRBV27 and TRBJ2-1; D gene unclear. V gave up 0 bases and J gave up 6 bases, with 6 bases separating them. Germline CDR1 reads MNHEY; CDR2 reads SMNVEV (reference sequence). The CDR3 loop spans 13 amino acids. The CDR3 spells CASSLSAGNEQFF. The CDR3 nucleotides are TGTGCCAGCAGTTTATCGGCCGGCAATGAGCAGTTCTTC.

The rearrangement uses TRBV5-1 and TRBJ2-5; D gene ambiguous. The length of the CDR3 is 14 residues. V lost 1 base to trimming and J lost 2 bases, with 9 bases between them. Germline V gene sequence: CDR1 SGHRS, CDR2 YFSETQ. In DNA form, the CDR3 reads TGCGCCAGCAGCTTGTGGGCAGTGCAAGAGACCCAGTACTTC. The encoded protein is CASSLWAVQETQYF.